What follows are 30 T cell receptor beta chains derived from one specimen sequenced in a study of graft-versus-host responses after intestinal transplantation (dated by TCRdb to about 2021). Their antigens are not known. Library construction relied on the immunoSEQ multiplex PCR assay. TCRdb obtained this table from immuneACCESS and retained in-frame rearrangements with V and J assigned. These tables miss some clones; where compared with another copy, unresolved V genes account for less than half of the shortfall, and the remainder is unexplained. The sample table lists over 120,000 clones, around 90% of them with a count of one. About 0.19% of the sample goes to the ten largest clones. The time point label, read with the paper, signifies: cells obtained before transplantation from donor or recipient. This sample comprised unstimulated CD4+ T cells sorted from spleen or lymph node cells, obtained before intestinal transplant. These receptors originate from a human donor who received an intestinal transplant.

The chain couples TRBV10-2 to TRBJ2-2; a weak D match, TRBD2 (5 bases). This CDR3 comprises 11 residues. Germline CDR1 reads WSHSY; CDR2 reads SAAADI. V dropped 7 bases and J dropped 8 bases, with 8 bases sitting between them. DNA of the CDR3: TGCGCCAGCAACTCGGGGGGGGAGCTGTTTTTT. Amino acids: CASNSGGELFF.

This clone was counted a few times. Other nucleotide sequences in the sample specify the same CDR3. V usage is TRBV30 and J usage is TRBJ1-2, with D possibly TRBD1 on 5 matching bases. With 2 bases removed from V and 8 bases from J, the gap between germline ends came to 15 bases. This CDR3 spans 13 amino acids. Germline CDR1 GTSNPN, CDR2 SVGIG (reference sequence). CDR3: CAWSFGWGGGYTF. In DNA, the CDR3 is TGTGCCTGGAGTTTTGGTTGGGGGGGAGGCTACACCTTC. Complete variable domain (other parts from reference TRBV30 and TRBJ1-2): SQTIHQWPATLVQPVGSPLSLECTVEGTSNPNLYWYRQAAGRGLQLLFYSVGIGQISSEVPQNLSASRPQDRQFILSSKKLLLSDSGFYLCAWSFGWGGGYTFGSGTRLTVV.

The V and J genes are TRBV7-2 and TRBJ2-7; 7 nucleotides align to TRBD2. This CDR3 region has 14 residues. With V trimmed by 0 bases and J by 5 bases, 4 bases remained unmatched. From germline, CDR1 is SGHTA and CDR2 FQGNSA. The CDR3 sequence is CASSLAGGPDEQYF. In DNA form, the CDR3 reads TGTGCCAGCAGCTTAGCGGGAGGGCCCGACGAGCAGTACTTC.

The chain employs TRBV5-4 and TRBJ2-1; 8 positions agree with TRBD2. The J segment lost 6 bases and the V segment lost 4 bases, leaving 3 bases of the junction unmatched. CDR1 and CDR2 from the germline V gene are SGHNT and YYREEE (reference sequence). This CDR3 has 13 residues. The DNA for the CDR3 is TGTGCCAGCAGCCCCACTAGCGGCAATGAGCAGTTCTTC. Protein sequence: CASSPTSGNEQFF.

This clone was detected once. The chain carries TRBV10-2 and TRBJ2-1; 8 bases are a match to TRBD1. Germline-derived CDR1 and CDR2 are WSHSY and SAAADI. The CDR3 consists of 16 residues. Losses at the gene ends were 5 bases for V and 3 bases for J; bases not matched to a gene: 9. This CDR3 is CASSKPLGTGYNEQFF. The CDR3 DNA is TGCGCCAGCAGTAAACCTTTAGGGACAGGCTACAATGAGCAGTTCTTC.

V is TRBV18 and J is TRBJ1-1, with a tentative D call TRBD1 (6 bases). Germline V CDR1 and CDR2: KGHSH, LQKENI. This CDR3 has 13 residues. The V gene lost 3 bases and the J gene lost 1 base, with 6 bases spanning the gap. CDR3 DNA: TGTGCCAGCTCACCGGGACAGAACACTGAAGCTTTCTTT. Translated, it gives CASSPGQNTEAFF.

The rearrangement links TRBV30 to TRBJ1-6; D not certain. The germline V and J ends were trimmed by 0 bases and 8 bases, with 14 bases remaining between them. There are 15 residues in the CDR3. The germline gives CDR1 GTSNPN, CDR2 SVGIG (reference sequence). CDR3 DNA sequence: TGTGCCTGGAGTGTATATAGTTCGTCGGATTCACCCCTCCACTTT. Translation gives CAWSVYSSSDSPLHF.

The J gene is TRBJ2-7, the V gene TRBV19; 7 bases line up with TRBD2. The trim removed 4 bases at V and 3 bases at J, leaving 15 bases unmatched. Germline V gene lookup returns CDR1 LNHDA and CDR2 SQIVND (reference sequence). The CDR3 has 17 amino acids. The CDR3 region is CASSNILSGTGIYEQYF. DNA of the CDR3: TGTGCCAGTAGTAATATCTTGAGCGGGACTGGGATCTACGAGCAGTACTTC.

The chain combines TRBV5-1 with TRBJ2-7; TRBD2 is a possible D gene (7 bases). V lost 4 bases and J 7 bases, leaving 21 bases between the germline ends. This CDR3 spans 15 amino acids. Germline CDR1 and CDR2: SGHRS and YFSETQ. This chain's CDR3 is CASSPGGAGVGEQYF. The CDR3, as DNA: TGCGCCAGCAGCCCGGGGGGCGCGGGAGTGGGGGAGCAGTACTTC.

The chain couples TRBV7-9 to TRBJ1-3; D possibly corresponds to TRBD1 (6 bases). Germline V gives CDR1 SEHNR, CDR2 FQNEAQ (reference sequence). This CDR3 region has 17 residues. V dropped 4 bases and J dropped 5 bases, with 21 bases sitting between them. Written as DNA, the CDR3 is TGTGCCAGCAGCTCCCCTAACTCAGGGGAGGTAAGAAACACCATATATTTT. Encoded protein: CASSSPNSGEVRNTIYF.

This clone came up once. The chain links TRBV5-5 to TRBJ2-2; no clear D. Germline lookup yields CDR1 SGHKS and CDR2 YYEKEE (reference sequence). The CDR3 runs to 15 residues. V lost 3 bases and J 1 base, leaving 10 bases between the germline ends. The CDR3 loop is CASSYGPRNTGELFF. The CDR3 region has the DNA TGTGCCAGCAGCTATGGACCCCGGAACACCGGGGAGCTGTTTTTT.

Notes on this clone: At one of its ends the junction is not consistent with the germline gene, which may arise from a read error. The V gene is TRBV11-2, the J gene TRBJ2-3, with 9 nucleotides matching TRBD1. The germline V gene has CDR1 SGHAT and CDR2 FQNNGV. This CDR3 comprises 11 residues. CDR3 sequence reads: CASSLAGQGHF. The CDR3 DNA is TGTGCCAGCAGCTTAGCCGGACAGGGGCATTTT.

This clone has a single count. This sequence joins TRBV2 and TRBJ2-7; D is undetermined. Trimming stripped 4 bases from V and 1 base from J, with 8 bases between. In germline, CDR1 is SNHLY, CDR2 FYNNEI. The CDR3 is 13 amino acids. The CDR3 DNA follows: TGTGCCAGCAGTGCCGACGGATCCTACGAGCAGTACTTC. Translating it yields CASSADGSYEQYF.

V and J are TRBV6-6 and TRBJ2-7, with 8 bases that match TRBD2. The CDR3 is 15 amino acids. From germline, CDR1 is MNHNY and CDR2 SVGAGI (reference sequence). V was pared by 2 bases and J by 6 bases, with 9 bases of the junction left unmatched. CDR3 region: CASSYEGFLAGEQYF. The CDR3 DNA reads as TGTGCCAGCAGTTACGAGGGGTTCCTAGCGGGCGAGCAGTACTTC.

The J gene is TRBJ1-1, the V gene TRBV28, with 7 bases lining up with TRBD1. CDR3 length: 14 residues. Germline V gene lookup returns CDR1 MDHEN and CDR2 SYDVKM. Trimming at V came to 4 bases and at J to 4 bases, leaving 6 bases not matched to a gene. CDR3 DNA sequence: TGTGCCAGCAGTTCCGACAGGGTCAGCACTGAAGCTTTCTTT. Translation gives CASSSDRVSTEAFF.

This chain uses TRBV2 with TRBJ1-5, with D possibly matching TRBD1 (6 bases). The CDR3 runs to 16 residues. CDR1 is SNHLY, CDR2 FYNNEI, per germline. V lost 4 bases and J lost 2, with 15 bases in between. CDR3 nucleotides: TGTGCCAGCAGTGCCCCGGGGGCTACAGGCAATCAGCCCCAGCATTTT. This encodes CASSAPGATGNQPQHF.

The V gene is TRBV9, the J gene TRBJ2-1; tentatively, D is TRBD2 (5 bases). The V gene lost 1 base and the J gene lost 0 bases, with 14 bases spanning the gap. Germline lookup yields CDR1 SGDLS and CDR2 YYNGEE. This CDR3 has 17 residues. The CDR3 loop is CASSVMASQSSYNEQFF. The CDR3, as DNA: TGTGCCAGCAGCGTAATGGCTAGCCAAAGCTCCTACAATGAGCAGTTCTTC.

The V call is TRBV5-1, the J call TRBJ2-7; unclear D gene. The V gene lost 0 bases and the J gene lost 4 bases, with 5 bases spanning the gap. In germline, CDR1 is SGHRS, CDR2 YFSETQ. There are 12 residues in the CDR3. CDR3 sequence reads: CASSLDGYEQYF. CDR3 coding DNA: TGCGCCAGCAGCTTGGACGGATACGAGCAGTACTTC.

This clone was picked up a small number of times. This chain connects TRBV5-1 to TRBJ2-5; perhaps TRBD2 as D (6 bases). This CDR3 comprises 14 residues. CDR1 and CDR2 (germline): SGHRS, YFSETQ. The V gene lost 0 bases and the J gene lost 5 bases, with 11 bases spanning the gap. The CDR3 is CASSLGVGRETQYF. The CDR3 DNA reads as TGCGCCAGCAGCTTGGGGGTAGGGAGGGAGACCCAGTACTTC.

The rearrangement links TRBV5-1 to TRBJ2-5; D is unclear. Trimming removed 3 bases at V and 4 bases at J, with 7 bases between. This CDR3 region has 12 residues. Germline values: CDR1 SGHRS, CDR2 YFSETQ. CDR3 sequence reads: CASSSTTETQYF. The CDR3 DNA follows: TGCGCCAGCAGCTCGACAACAGAGACCCAGTACTTC.

CDR3 region: CATSPLAGGIDEQYF. CDR3 nucleotide sequence: TGTGCCACCAGCCCCCTGGCGGGAGGCATCGACGAGCAGTACTTC. The chain carries TRBV15 and TRBJ2-7, with TRBD2 identical over 8 bases. The CDR3 runs 15 residues. Germline values: CDR1 LNHNV, CDR2 YYDKDF (reference sequence). With V trimmed by 5 bases and J by 5 bases, 11 bases remained unmatched. The full variable domain, with the rest looked up from reference TRBV15 and TRBJ2-7, is DAMVIQNPRYQVTQFGKPVTLSCSQTLNHNVMYWYQQKSSQAPKLLFHYYDKDFNNEADTPDNFQSRRPNTSFCFLDIRSPGLGDTAMYLCATSPLAGGIDEQYFGPGTRLTVT.

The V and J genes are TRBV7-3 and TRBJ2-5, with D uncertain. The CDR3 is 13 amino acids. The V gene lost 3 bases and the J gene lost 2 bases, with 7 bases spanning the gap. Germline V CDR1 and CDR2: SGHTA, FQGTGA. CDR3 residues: CASSFGFQETQYF. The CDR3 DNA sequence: TGTGCCAGCAGCTTCGGGTTTCAAGAGACCCAGTACTTC.

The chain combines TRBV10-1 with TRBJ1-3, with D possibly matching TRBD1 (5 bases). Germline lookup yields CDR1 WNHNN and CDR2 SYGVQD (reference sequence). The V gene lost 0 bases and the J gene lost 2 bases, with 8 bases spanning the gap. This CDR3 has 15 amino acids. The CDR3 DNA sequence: TGCGCCAGCAGTGAGTCGGGGGGTCCTGGAAACACCATATATTTT. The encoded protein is CASSESGGPGNTIYF.

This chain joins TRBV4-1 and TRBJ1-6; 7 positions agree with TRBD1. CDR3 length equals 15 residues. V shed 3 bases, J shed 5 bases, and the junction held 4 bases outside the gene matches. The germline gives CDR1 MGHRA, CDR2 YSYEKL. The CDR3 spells CASSHSDRDNSPLHF. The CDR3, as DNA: TGCGCCAGCAGCCATTCCGACAGGGATAATTCACCCCTCCACTTT.

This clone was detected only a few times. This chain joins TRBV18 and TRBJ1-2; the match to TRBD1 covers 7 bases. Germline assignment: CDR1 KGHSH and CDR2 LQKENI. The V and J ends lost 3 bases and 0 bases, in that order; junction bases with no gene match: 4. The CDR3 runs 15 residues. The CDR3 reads CASSPGTASNYGYTF. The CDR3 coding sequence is TGTGCCAGCTCACCGGGGACAGCCTCTAACTATGGCTACACCTTC. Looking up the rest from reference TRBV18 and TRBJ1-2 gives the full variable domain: NAGVMQNPRHLVRRRGQEARLRCSPMKGHSHVYWYRQLPEEGLKFMVYLQKENIIDESGMPKERFSAEFPKEGPSILRIQQVVRGDSAAYFCASSPGTASNYGYTFGSGTRLTVV.

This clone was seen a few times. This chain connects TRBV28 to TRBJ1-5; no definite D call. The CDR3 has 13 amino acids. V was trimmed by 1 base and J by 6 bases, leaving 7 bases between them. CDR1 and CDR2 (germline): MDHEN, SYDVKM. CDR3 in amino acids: CASSLSGIQPQHF. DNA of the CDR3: TGTGCCAGCAGTTTATCGGGGATTCAGCCCCAGCATTTT.

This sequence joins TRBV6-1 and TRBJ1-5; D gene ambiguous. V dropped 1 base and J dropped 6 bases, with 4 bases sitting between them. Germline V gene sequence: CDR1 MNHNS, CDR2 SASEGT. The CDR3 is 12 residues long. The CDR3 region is CASSEGSQPQHF. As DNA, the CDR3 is TGTGCCAGCAGTGAAGGGAGTCAGCCCCAGCATTTT.

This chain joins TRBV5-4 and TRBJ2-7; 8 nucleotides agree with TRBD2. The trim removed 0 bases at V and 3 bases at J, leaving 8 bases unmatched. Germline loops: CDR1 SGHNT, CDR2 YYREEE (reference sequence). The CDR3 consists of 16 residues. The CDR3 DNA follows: TGTGCCAGCAGCTTGGCGGATAGCGGGATAGGCTACGAGCAGTACTTC. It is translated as CASSLADSGIGYEQYF.

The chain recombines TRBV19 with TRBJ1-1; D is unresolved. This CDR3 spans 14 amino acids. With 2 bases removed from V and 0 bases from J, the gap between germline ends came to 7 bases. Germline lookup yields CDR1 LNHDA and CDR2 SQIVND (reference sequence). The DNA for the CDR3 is TGTGCCAGTAGTATACTAGCGATGAACACTGAAGCTTTCTTT. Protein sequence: CASSILAMNTEAFF.

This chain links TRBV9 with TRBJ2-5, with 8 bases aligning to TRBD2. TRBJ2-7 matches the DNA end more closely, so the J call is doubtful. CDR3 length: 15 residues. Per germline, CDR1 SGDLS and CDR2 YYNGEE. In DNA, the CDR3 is TGTGCCAGCAGCGTAGGGACTAGCCTGCCCTACGAGCAGTACTTC. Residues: CASSVGTSLPYEQYF.